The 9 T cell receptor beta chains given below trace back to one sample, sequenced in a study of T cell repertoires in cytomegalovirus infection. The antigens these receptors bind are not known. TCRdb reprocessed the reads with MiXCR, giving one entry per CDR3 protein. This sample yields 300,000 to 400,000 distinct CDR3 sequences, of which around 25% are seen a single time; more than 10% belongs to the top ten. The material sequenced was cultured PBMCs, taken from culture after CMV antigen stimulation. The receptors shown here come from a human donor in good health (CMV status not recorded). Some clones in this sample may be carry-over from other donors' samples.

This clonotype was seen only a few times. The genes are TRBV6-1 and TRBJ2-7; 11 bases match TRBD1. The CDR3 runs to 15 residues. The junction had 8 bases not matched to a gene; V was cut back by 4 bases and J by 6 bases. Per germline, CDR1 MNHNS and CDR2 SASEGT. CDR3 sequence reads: CASSGRDRGVSEQYV. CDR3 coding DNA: TGTGCCAGCAGTGGACGGGACAGGGGGGTCAGCGAGCAGTACGTC.

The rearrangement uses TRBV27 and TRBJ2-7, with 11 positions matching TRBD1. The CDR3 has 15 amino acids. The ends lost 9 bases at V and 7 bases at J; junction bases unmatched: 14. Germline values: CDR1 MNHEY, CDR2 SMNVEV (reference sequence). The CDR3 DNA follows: TGTGCCAGTAAAAAATCCGGGACAGGGGGTGTGGAGCAGTACTTC. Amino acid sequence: CASKKSGTGGVEQYF.

Here the CDR3 DNA reads TGTGCCAGCAGTCCCCCCCCGGGACTACCCGGGGGCACAGATACGCAGTATTTT. Translated: CASSPPPGLPGGTDTQYF. The gene calls are TRBV6-5 and TRBJ2-3; 7 bases line up with TRBD2. Germline CDR1 and CDR2: MNHEY and SVGAGI. V lost 5 bases and J lost 1; bases outside the gene matches: 15. There are 18 residues in the CDR3.

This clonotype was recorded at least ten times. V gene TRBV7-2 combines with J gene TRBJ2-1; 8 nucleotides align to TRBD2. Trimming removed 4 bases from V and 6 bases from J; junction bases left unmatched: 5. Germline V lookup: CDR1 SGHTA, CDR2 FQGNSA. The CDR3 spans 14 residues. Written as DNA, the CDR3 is TGTGCCAGCAGCTCTTCTAGCGGGTCCAATGAGCAGTTCTTC. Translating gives CASSSSSGSNEQFF.

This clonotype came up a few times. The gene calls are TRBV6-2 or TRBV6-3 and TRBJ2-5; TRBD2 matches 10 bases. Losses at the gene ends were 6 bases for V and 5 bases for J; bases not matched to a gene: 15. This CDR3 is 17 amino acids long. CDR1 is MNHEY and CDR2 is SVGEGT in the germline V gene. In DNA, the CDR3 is TGTGCCAGCAGAATGCTAGCGGGAGCGGAGTTTTGGGAGACCCAGTACTTC. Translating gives CASRMLAGAEFWETQYF.

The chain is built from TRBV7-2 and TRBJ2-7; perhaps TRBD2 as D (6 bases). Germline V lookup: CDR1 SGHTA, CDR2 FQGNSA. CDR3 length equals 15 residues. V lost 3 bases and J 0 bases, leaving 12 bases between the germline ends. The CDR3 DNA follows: TGTGCCAGCAGCTTCGCCGGGACTCTCTCCTACGAGCAGTACTTC. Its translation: CASSFAGTLSYEQYF.

The CDR3: CASSLTSNEQFF. Written as DNA, the CDR3 is TGTGCCAGCAGTTTGACTAGCAATGAGCAGTTCTTC. V gene TRBV6-2 or TRBV6-3 combines with J gene TRBJ2-1, with a possible D match to TRBD2 (6 bases). This CDR3 comprises 12 residues. Germline V CDR1 and CDR2: MNHEY, SVGEGT. Trimming pared 4 bases from V and 6 bases from J, leaving 7 bases between.

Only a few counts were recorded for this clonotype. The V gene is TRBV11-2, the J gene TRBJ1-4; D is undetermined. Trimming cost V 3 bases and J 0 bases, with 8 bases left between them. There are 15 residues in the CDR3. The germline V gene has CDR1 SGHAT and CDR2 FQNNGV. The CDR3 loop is CASSFTTATNEKLFF. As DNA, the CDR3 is TGTGCCAGCAGCTTTACGACGGCAACTAATGAAAAACTGTTTTTT.

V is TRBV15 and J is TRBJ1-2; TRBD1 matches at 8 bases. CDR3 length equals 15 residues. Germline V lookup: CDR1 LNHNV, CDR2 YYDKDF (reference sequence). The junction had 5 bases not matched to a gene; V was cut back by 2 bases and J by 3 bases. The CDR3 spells CATSRSRGHYYGYTF. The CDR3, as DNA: TGTGCCACCAGCAGAAGCAGGGGGCATTACTATGGCTACACCTTC.